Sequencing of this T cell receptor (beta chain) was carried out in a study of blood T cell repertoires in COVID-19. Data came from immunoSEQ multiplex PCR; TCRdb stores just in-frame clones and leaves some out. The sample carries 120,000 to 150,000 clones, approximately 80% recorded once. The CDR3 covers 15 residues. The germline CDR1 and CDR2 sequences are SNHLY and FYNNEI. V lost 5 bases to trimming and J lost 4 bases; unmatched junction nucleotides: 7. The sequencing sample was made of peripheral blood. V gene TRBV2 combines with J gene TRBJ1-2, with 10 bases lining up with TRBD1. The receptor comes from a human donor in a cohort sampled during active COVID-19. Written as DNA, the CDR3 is TGTGCCAGCAGTCCGGGACAGGGGAAGGGCTATGGCTACACCTTC. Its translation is CASSPGQGKGYGYTF.